The rows below give T cell receptor beta chains drawn from one sample of a study of blood T cell repertoires in COVID-19. The method was immunoSEQ multiplex PCR; TCRdb's version includes in-frame clones alone and lacks a portion of them. The table includes 150,000 or so clones, 75% to 90% detected once. Sequencing was carried out using peripheral blood. The receptors come from a man aged 18 to 35 with COVID-19, enrolled during active disease. Each CDR3 is given with its conserved first and last residue. D genes are given only for firm matches. Expanded clones get a size class; other rows say once, few or many, or leave the size out.

J,size,D,V,CDR3,DNA
TRBJ2-1,NA,TRBD2,TRBV19,CASSNRPSGLHNEQFF,TGTGCCAGTAGTAATCGTCCTAGCGGGCTTCACAATGAGCAGTTCTTC
TRBJ2-7,NA,NA,TRBV18,CASSPGHGSYEQYF,TGTGCCAGCTCACCTGGACACGGATCCTACGAGCAGTACTTC
TRBJ1-1,NA,NA,TRBV25-1,CASSVGSTEAFF,TGTGCCAGCAGTGTTGGGAGCACTGAAGCTTTCTTT
TRBJ2-1,NA,TRBD1,TRBV3-1/TRBV3-2,CASSQGATGGQFF,TGTGCCAGCAGCCAAGGCGCAACAGGGGGCCAGTTCTTC
TRBJ2-2,NA,TRBD1,TRBV5-4,CASSLAGRDRGSNTGELFF,TGTGCCAGCAGCTTGGCGGGCCGGGACAGGGGGTCGAACACCGGGGAGCTGTTTTTT
TRBJ2-7,NA,TRBD1,TRBV13,CASSLGTGASYEQYF,TGTGCCAGCAGCTTAGGGACAGGGGCGTCCTACGAGCAGTACTTC
TRBJ2-5,NA,TRBD1,TRBV15,CATSRDRDLVRGPRETQYF,TGTGCCACCAGCAGAGATCGGGATTTAGTCAGGGGGCCAAGAGAGACCCAGTACTTC
TRBJ1-1,few,NA,TRBV10-2,CASNAGSTNTEAFF,TGCGCCAGTAATGCGGGGTCGACGAACACTGAAGCTTTCTTT
TRBJ2-7,NA,NA,TRBV28,CASSSGRPEWQYF,TGTGCCAGCAGTTCCGGCAGGCCAGAATGGCAGTACTTC
TRBJ1-1,NA,TRBD1,TRBV7-9,CASSPTSGTGYAGNTEAFF,TGTGCCAGCAGCCCAACCTCCGGGACAGGCTACGCCGGGAACACTGAAGCTTTCTTT
TRBJ1-3,NA,TRBD1,TRBV7-9,CASSPNPRGPGNTIYF,TGTGCCAGCAGCCCCAACCCCAGGGGGCCTGGAAACACCATATATTTT
TRBJ2-1,NA,TRBD2,TRBV7-2,CASSLSGSRSYNEQFF,TGTGCCAGCAGCTTGAGCGGGAGTAGGTCCTACAATGAGCAGTTCTTC
TRBJ2-7,once,NA,TRBV5-4,CASSFGPLTGTYEQYF,TGTGCCAGCAGTTTTGGCCCCCTGACAGGTACCTACGAGCAGTACTTC
TRBJ2-3,NA,TRBD2,TRBV24-1,CATSGGTDTQYF,TGTGCCACCAGCGGGGGGACAGATACGCAGTATTTT
TRBJ1-3,NA,TRBD1,TRBV7-2,CASSGDRVAGNTIYF,TGTGCCAGCAGCGGGGACAGGGTGGCTGGAAACACCATATATTTT
TRBJ2-7,NA,NA,TRBV19,CASSSPRGEQYF,TGTGCCAGTAGTTCTCCCAGGGGCGAGCAGTACTTC
TRBJ1-1,NA,NA,TRBV7-2,CASSPRQVAEAFF,TGTGCCAGCAGCCCGAGACAGGTCGCTGAAGCTTTCTTT
TRBJ2-1,once,NA,TRBV25-1,CASSGSLSYNEQFF,TGTGCCAGCAGCGGGTCACTCTCCTACAATGAGCAGTTCTTC
TRBJ2-2,NA,NA,TRBV28,CASSPEARGPGELFF,TGTGCCAGCAGTCCCGAGGCCAGGGGTCCCGGGGAGCTGTTTTTT
TRBJ2-3,NA,TRBD2,TRBV30,CAWSHRTSGRSDTQYF,TGTGCCTGGAGCCATCGGACTAGCGGGAGATCAGATACGCAGTATTTT
TRBJ2-7,NA,NA,TRBV6-2/TRBV6-3,CASSSPVPVAGKAPYEQYF,TGTGCCAGCAGTTCCCCCGTTCCTGTGGCAGGGAAGGCCCCCTACGAGCAGTACTTC
TRBJ2-7,NA,NA,TRBV9,CASGPGQRVEQYF,TGTGCCAGCGGGCCGGGACAGCGGGTCGAGCAGTACTTC
TRBJ1-6,NA,TRBD1,TRBV25-1,CASSETVAGTGDNSPLHF,TGTGCCAGCAGCGAGACAGTAGCCGGGACAGGGGATAATTCACCCCTCCACTTT
TRBJ2-2,NA,NA,TRBV7-8,CASSLSPLTGVGELFF,TGTGCCAGCAGCTTATCCCCACTGACGGGGGTTGGGGAGCTGTTTTTT
TRBJ2-3,NA,TRBD1,TRBV29-1,CSDGTGGLNTDTQYF,TGCAGCGATGGGACAGGGGGCCTTAACACAGATACGCAGTATTTT
TRBJ1-4,NA,NA,TRBV10-1,CASSDQGKLLF,TGCGCCAGCAGTGACCAGGGAAAACTGCTTTTT
TRBJ2-2,once,TRBD1,TRBV28,CASSDRDRGPDTGELFF,TGTGCCAGCTCTGACCGGGACAGGGGTCCGGACACCGGGGAGCTGTTTTTT
TRBJ2-2,NA,NA,TRBV19,CARRDRTSWTPGSCFF,NA
TRBJ1-1,NA,NA,TRBV29-1,CSVGGGCDTEAFF,TGCAGCGTTGGCGGGGGATGTGACACTGAAGCTTTCTTT
TRBJ2-1,NA,NA,TRBV7-9,CASSLGGSRDEQFF,TGTGCCAGCAGCTTAGGAGGCTCCAGGGATGAGCAGTTCTTC
TRBJ1-1,NA,NA,TRBV7-9,CASSYQGGITEAFF,TGTGCCAGCAGCTACCAAGGGGGAATCACTGAAGCTTTCTTT
TRBJ1-4,NA,TRBD1,TRBV19,CASSTGQGIEKLFF,TGTGCCAGTAGCACCGGACAGGGGATTGAAAAACTGTTTTTT
TRBJ2-6,NA,NA,TRBV18,CASSPEGAGANVLTF,TGTGCCAGCTCACCCGAGGGGGCTGGGGCCAACGTCCTGACTTTC
TRBJ2-3,NA,NA,TRBV6-6,CASSYSRAKADTQYF,TGTGCCAGCAGTTACTCCAGGGCAAAAGCAGATACGCAGTATTTT
TRBJ2-6,once,NA,TRBV10-3,CAISEEGGGGGANVLTF,TGTGCCATCAGTGAGGAAGGAGGGGGCGGTGGGGCCAACGTCCTGACTTTC
TRBJ2-7,NA,TRBD1,TRBV2,CASRGTGGTYEQYF,TGTGCCAGCAGGGGGACAGGGGGAACCTACGAGCAGTACTTC
TRBJ2-5,NA,TRBD2,TRBV7-8,CASSLAGTSESQETQYF,TGTGCCAGCAGCTTAGCCGGGACTAGCGAGTCACAAGAGACCCAGTACTTC
TRBJ1-5,once,NA,TRBV28,CASSPHLGLGNQPQHF,TGTGCCAGCAGTCCCCACTTAGGACTTGGGAATCAGCCCCAGCATTTT
TRBJ1-3,NA,NA,TRBV6-2/TRBV6-3,CASSRTVKPPGNTIYF,TGTGCCAGCAGCCGGACAGTTAAACCTCCTGGAAACACCATATATTTT
TRBJ2-7,NA,TRBD1,TRBV7-8,CASSPRTGHYEQYF,TGTGCCAGCAGCCCTAGGACAGGGCACTACGAGCAGTACTTC
TRBJ1-5,NA,NA,TRBV24-1,CATSTGQPQHF,TGTGCCACCTCTACAGGTCAGCCCCAGCATTTT
TRBJ2-1,NA,TRBD1,TRBV24-1,CATSDLGQGPHEQFF,TGTGCCACCAGTGATTTGGGACAGGGGCCCCATGAGCAGTTCTTC
TRBJ1-3,NA,NA,TRBV15,CATSQGNTIYF,TGTGCCACCAGCCAGGGAAACACCATATATTTT
TRBJ2-5,NA,TRBD2,TRBV28,CASSLVTSVETQYF,TGTGCCAGCAGTTTGGTAACTAGCGTAGAGACCCAGTACTTC
TRBJ2-2,NA,TRBD1,TRBV29-1,CSVLNPPGQGSTGELFF,TGCAGCGTGCTCAACCCGCCCGGACAGGGGTCCACCGGGGAGCTGTTTTTT
TRBJ2-7,NA,TRBD1,TRBV7-9,CASSLGIGTGSYEQYF,TGTGCCAGCAGCTTAGGTATTGGGACAGGGAGCTACGAGCAGTACTTC
TRBJ1-3,NA,NA,TRBV2,CASPGLRNTIYF,TGTGCCAGCCCGGGACTTCGAAACACCATATATTTT
TRBJ2-7,once,TRBD2,TRBV7-9,CASSPREGRTYEQYF,TGTGCCAGCAGTCCCCGGGAGGGACGGACCTACGAGCAGTACTTC
TRBJ1-1,NA,TRBD1,TRBV3-1/TRBV3-2,CASSQDNRGTEAFF,TGTGCCAGCAGCCAAGATAACAGGGGCACTGAAGCTTTCTTT
TRBJ1-1,NA,NA,TRBV7-9,CASSLAGGLPEAFF,TGTGCCAGCAGCTTAGCGGGGGGTCTGCCTGAAGCTTTCTTT